This entry lists 5 T cell receptor beta chains sequenced from one sample in a study of identical twins. TCRdb fed the 5' RACE reads into MiXCR, producing one record per CDR3 protein. The sample shows a few hundred thousand distinct CDR3 sequences, 6.5% of them seen only once. The same sample was also used in a study of T cells expressing NK-cell markers.

Sequenced material: CD8+ T cells sorted from blood. The source is a woman aged 18-29 years in good health.

The chain recombines TRBV20-1 with TRBJ2-7; TRBD2 matches at 7 bases. J lost 3 bases, V lost 7 bases, and 12 bases had no gene match. Germline V lookup: CDR1 DFQATT, CDR2 SNEGSKA (reference sequence). The CDR3 runs 14 residues. The CDR3 here is CSVAGLAVFYEQYF. The CDR3 region has the DNA TGCAGTGTTGCCGGCCTAGCGGTTTTCTACGAGCAGTACTTC.

The chain links TRBV6-2 or TRBV6-3 to TRBJ2-7, with D uncertain. Germline values: CDR1 MNHEY, CDR2 SVGEGT. Trimming removed 0 bases from V and 6 bases from J, with 6 bases in between. The CDR3 spans 12 residues. The CDR3 loop is CASSYSTREQYF. The CDR3 DNA reads as TGTGCCAGCAGTTACTCGACTCGCGAGCAGTACTTC.

In its sample, this clonotype was seen many times. The chain links TRBV5-6 to TRBJ2-7; tentatively, D is TRBD2 (6 bases). The V gene's germline CDR1 is SGHDT and CDR2 YYEEEE. This CDR3 region has 13 residues. Trimming removed 4 bases from V and 6 bases from J, with 14 bases in between. The CDR3 DNA reads as TGTGCCAGCAGCGTTAGCGGAGCCGCCGAGCAGTACTTC. Protein: CASSVSGAAEQYF. The full variable domain, rest sourced from reference TRBV5-6 and TRBJ2-7, is DAGVTQSPTHLIKTRGQQVTLRCSPKSGHDTVSWYQQALGQGPQFIFQYYEEEERQRGNFPDRFSGHQFPNYSSELNVNALLLGDSALYLCASSVSGAAEQYFGPGTRLTVT.

The sample holds one count of this clonotype. The V call is TRBV10-2, the J call TRBJ1-1; the match to TRBD1 covers 9 bases. Trimming at V came to 5 bases and at J to 7 bases, leaving 8 bases not matched to a gene. Per the germline V gene, CDR1 is WSHSY and CDR2 is SAAADI. The CDR3 has 14 residues. In DNA form, the CDR3 reads TGCGCCAGCAGTTGGGGACAGGGTGAAGTTGAAGCTTTCTTT. Protein sequence: CASSWGQGEVEAFF.

There are a few counts of this clonotype. The chain joins TRBV13 to TRBJ2-7, with D uncertain. This CDR3 region has 12 residues. Germline CDR1 reads PRHDT; CDR2 reads FYEKMQ (reference sequence). Trimming took off 5 bases at V and 6 bases at J, with 11 bases between the two ends. Written as DNA, the CDR3 is TGTGCCAGCAGCGGGCCCTTACCCGAGCAGTACTTC. It is translated as CASSGPLPEQYF.